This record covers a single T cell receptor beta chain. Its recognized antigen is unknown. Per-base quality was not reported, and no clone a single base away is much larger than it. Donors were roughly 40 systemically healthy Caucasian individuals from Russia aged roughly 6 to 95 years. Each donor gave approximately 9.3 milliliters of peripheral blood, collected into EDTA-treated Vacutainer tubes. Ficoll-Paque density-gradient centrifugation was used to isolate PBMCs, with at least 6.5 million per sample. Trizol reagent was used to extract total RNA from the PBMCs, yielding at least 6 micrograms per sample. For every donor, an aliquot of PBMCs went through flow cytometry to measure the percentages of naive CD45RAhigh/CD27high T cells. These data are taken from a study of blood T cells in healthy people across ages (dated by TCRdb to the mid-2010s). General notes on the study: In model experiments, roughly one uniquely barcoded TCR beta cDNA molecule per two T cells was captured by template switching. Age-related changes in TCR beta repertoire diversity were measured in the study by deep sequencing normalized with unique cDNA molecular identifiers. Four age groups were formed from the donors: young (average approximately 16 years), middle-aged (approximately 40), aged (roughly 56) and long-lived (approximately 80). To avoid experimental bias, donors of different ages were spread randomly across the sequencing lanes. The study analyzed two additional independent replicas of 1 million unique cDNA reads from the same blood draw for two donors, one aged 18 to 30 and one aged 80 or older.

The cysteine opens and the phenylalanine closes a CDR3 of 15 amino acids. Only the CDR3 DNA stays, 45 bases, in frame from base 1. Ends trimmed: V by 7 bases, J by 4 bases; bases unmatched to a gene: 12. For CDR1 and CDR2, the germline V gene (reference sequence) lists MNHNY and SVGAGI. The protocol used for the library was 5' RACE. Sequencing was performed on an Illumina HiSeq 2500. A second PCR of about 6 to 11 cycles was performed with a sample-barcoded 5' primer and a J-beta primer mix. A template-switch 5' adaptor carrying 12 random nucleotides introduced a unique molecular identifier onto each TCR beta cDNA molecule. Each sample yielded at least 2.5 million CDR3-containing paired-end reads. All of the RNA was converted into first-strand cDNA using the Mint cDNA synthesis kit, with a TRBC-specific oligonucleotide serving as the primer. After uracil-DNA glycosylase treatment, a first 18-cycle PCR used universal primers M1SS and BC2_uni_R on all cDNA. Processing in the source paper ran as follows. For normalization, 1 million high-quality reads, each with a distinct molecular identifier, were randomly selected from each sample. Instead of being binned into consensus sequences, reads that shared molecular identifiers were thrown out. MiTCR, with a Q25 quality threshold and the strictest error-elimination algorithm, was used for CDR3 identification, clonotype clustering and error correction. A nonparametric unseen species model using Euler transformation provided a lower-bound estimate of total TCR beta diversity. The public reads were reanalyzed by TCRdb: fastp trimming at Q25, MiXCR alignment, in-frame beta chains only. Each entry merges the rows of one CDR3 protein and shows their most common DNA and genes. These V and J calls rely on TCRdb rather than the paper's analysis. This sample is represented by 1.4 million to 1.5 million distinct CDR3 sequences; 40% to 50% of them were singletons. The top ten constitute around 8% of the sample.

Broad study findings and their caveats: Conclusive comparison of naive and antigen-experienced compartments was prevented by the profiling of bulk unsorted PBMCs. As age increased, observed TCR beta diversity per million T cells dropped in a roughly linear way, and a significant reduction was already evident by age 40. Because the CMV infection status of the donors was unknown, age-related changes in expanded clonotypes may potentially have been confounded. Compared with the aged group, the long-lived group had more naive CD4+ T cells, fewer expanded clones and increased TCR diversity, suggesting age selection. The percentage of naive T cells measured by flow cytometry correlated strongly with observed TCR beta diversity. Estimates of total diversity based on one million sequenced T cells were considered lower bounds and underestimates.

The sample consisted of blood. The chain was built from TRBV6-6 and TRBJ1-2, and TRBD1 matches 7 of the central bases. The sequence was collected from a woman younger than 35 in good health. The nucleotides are TGTGCCAGCAACAACGGGCTGGGGGACAGCTATGGCTACACCTTC. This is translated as CASNNGLGDSYGYTF.